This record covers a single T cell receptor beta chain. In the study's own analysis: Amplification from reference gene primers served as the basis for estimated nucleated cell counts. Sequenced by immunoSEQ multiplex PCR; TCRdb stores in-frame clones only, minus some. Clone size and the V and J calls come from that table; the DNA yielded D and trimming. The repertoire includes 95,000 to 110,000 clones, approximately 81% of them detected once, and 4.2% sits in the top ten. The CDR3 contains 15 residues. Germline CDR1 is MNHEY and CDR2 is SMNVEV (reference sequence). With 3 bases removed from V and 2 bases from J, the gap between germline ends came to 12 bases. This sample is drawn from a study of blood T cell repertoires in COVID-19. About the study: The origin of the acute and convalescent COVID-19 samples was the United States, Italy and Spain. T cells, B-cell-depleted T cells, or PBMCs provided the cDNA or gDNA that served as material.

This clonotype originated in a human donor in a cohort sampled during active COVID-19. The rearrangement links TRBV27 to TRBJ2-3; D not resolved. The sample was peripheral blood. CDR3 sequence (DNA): TGTGCCAGCAGTTTCGTCCCCGCCTACACAGATACGCAGTATTTT. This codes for CASSFVPAYTDTQYF.